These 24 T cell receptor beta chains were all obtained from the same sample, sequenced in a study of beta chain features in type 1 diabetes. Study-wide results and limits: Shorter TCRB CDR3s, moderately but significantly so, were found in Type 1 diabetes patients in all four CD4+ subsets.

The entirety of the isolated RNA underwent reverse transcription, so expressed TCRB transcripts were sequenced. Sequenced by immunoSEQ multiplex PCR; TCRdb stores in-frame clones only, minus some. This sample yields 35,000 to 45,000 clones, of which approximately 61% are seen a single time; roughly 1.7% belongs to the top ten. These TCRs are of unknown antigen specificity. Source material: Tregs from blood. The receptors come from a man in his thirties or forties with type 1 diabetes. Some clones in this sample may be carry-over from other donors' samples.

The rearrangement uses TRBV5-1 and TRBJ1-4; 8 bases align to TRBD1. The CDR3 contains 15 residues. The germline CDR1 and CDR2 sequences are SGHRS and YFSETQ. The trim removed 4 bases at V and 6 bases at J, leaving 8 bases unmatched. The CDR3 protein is CASSLGQEEYEKLFF. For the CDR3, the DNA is TGCGCCAGCAGCCTGGGACAGGAAGAGTATGAAAAACTGTTTTTT.

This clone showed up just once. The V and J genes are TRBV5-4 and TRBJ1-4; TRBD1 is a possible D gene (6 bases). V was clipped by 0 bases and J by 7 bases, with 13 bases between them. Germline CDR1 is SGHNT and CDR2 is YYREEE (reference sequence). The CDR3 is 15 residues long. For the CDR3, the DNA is TGTGCCAGCAGCTTGGGAACAGGGTACGGTGAAAAACTGTTTTTT. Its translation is CASSLGTGYGEKLFF.

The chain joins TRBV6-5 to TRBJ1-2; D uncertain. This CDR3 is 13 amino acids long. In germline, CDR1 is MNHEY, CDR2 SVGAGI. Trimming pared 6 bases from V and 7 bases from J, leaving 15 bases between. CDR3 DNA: TGTGCCAGCAGCCCAATGGGTCTAGGTGGCTACACCTTC. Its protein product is CASSPMGLGGYTF.

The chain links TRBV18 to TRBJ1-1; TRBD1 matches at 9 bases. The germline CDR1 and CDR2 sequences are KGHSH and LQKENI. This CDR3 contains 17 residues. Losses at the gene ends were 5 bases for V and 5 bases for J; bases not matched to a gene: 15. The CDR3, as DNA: TGTGCCAGCTCAGCGGTACAGGGGGCGCGAATGGGTACTGAAGCTTTCTTT. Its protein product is CASSAVQGARMGTEAFF.

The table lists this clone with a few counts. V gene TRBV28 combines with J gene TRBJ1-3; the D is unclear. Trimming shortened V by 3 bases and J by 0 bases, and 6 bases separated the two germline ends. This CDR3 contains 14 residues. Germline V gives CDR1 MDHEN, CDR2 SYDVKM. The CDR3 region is CASSLVGSGNTIYF. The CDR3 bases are TGTGCCAGCAGTTTGGTCGGCTCTGGAAACACCATATATTTT.

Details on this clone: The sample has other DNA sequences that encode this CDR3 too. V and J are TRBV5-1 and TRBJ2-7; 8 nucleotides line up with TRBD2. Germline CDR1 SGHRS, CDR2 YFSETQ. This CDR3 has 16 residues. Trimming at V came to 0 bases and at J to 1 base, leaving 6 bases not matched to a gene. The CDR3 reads CASSLARAGGSYEQYF. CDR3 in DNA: TGCGCCAGCAGCTTGGCCAGGGCGGGGGGTTCCTACGAGCAGTACTTC.

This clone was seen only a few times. The CDR3 reads CASSLAGGNQPQHF. Written as DNA, the CDR3 is TGTGCCAGCAGCTTGGCCGGAGGCAATCAGCCCCAGCATTTT. This chain connects TRBV5-4 to TRBJ1-5; D not certain. V shed 0 bases and J shed 2 bases, with 6 bases lying between them. In germline, CDR1 is SGHNT, CDR2 YYREEE (reference sequence). The CDR3 totals 14 residues.

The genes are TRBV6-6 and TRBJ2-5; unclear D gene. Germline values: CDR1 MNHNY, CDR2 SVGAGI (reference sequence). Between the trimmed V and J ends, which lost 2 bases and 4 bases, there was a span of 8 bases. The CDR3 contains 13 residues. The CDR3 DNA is TGTGCCAGCAGTTACCTTTATGTAGAGACCCAGTACTTC. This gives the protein CASSYLYVETQYF.

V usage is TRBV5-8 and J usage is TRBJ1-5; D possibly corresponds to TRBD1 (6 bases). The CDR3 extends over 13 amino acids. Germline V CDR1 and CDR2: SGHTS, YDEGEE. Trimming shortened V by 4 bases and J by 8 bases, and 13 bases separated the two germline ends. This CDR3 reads CASSGGGREPQHF. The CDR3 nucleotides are TGTGCCAGCAGCGGCGGGGGCCGGGAGCCCCAGCATTTT.

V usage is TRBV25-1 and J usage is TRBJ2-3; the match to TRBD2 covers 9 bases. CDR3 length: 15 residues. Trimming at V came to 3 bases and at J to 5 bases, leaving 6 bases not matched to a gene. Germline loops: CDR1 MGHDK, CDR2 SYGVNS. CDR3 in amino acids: CASSEAGGPGDTQYF. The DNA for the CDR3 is TGTGCCAGCAGTGAGGCGGGGGGGCCGGGAGATACGCAGTATTTT.

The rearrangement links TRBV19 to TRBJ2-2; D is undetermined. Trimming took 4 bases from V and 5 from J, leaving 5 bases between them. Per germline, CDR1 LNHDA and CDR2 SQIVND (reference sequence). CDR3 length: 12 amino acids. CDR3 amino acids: CASSTRTGELFF. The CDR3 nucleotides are TGTGCCAGTAGTACCCGTACCGGGGAGCTGTTTTTT.

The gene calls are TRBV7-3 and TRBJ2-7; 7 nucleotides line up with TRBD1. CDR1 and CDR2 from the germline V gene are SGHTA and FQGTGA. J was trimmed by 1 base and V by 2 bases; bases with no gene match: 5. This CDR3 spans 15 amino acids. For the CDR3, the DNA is TGTGCCAGCAGCTTATCAGGGGGAAGGTCCTACGAGCAGTACTTC. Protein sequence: CASSLSGGRSYEQYF.

The chain's CDR3 is CASSAGLSNQPQHF. As DNA, the CDR3 is TGTGCCAGCAGTGCAGGGTTAAGCAATCAGCCCCAGCATTTT. The V gene is TRBV5-4, the J gene TRBJ1-5; TRBD1 might be the D (5 bases). The V and J ends lost 5 bases and 1 base respectively, with 10 bases between them. The CDR3 has 14 residues. CDR1 and CDR2 (germline): SGHNT, YYREEE (reference sequence). Complete variable domain (other parts from reference TRBV5-4 and TRBJ1-5): ETGVTQSPTHLIKTRGQQVTLRCSSQSGHNTVSWYQQALGQGPQFIFQYYREEENGRGNFPPRFSGLQFPNYSSELNVNALELDDSALYLCASSAGLSNQPQHFGDGTRLSIL.

The CDR3 coding sequence is TGTGCCAGCGCATCCCTCGGGAACACTGAAGCTTTCTTT. It encodes CASASLGNTEAFF. The V and J genes are TRBV7-9 and TRBJ1-1; no clear D gene. Germline V lookup: CDR1 SEHNR, CDR2 FQNEAQ (reference sequence). There are 13 residues in the CDR3. Trimming took 8 bases from V and 1 from J, leaving 11 bases between them.

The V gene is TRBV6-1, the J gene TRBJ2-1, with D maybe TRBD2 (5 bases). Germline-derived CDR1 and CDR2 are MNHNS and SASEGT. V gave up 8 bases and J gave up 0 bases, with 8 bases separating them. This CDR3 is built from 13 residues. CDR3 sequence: CASLRDSYNEQFF. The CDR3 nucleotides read TGTGCCAGCTTACGGGACTCCTACAATGAGCAGTTCTTC.

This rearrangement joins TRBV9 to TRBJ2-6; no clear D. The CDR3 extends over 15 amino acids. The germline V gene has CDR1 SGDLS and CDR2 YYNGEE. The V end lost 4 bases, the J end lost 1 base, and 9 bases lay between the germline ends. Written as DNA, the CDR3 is TGTGCCAGCAGCCTTGACTTATCTGGGGCCAACGTCCTGACTTTC. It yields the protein CASSLDLSGANVLTF.

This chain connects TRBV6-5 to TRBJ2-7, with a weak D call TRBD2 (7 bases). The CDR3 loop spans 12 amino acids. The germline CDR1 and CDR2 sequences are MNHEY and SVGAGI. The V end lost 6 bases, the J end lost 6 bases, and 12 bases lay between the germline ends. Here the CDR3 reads CASRLGGGEQYF. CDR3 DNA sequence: TGTGCCAGCAGATTGGGAGGGGGCGAGCAGTACTTC.

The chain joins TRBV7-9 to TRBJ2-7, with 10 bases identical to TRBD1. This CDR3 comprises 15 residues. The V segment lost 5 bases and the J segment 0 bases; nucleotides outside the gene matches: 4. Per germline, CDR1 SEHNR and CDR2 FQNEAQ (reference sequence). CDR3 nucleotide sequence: TGTGCCAGCAGCCTCTGGGACAGGGGCTCCTACGAGCAGTACTTC. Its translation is CASSLWDRGSYEQYF. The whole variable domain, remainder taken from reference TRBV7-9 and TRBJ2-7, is DTGVSQNPRHKITKRGQNVTFRCDPISEHNRLYWYRQTLGQGPEFLTYFQNEAQLEKSRLLSDRFSAERPKGSFSTLEIQRTEQGDSAMYLCASSLWDRGSYEQYFGPGTRLTVT.

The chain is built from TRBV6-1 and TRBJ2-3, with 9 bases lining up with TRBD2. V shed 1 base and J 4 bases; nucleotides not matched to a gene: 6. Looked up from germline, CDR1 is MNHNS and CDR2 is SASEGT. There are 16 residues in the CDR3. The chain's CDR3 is CASSEERTSDPDTQYF. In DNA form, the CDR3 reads TGTGCCAGCAGTGAAGAAAGGACTAGCGACCCAGATACGCAGTATTTT.

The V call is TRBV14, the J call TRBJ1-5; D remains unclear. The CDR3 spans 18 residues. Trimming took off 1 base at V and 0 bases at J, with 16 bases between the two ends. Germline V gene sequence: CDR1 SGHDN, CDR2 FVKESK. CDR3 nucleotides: TGTGCCAGCAGCCAAGCCTTGGACTTGAGGTATAGCAATCAGCCCCAGCATTTT. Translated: CASSQALDLRYSNQPQHF.

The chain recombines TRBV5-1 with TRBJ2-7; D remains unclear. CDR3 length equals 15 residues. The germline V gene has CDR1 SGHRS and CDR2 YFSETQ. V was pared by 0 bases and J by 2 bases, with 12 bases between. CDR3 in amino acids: CASSLAPDGAYEQYF. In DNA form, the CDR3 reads TGCGCCAGCAGCTTGGCCCCTGACGGAGCCTACGAGCAGTACTTC.

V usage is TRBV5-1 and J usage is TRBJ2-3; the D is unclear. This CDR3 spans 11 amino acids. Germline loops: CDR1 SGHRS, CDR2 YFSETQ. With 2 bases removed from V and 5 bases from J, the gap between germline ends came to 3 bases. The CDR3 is CASSLQDTQYF. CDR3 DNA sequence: TGCGCCAGCAGCTTACAAGATACGCAGTATTTT.

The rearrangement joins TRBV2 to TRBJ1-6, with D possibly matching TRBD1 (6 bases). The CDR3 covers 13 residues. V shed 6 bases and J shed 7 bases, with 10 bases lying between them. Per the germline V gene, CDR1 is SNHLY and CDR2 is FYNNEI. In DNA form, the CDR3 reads TGTGCCAGCAGGAACAGGGAAAATTCACCCCTCCACTTT. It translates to CASRNRENSPLHF.

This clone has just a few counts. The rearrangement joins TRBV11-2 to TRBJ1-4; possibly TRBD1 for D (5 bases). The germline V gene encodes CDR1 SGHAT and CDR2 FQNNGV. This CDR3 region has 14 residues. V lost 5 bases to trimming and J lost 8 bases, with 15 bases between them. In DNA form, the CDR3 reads TGTGCCAGCAGCCTTTCAGGGATTCAAGAAAAACTGTTTTTT. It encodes CASSLSGIQEKLFF. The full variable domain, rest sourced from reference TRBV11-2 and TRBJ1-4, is EAGVAQSPRYKIIEKRQSVAFWCNPISGHATLYWYQQILGQGPKLLIQFQNNGVVDDSQLPKDRFSAERLKGVDSTLKIQPAKLEDSAVYLCASSLSGIQEKLFFGSGTQLSVL.